What follows is one TCR beta chain and its context. The antigen remains unidentified. Sequencing was performed with immunoSEQ multiplex PCR; in TCRdb, only in-frame clones are kept and a portion is missing. Here the sample spans some 140,000 clones, under 95% being singletons. These data are taken from a study of T cell responses to AZD1222 COVID-19 vaccine. For the study at large: Pooled samples include second doses given at about 4 or 12 weeks.

The study, taken as a whole, reports: The study identified only five to seven AZD1222 recipients as seropositive at baseline. Clonal diversity may have been underestimated, and the donors were mostly white British, with more females than males.

This CDR3 has 10 residues. CDR1 and CDR2 from the germline V gene are SQVTM and ANQGSEA. V gave up 7 bases and J gave up 4 bases, with 6 bases separating them. The TCR comes from an adult in good health. V is TRBV29-1 and J is TRBJ2-3; D is undetermined. The input for sequencing was peripheral blood, taken on day 0 of AZD1222 vaccination. This chain's CDR3 is CSGGPDTQYF. The CDR3, as DNA: TGCAGCGGAGGTCCAGATACGCAGTATTTT.